Following are 7 T cell receptor beta chains from one sample sequenced in a study of T cells in Graves' hyperthyroidism and ophthalmopathy. The CDR3 regions of TCR beta were amplified from RNA transcripts. Initially, a first-round RT-PCR of the TCR CDR3 employed the HTBI primer set. One entry per CDR3 protein results from TCRdb running MiXCR on the multiplex PCR reads. This sample yields 250,000 to 300,000 distinct CDR3 sequences, of which more than 10% are seen a single time; roughly 8.5% belongs to the top ten. The sample was blood. Source of these receptors: a woman aged 25 to 39 with Graves' hyperthyroidism that later progressed to Graves' ophthalmopathy.

This clonotype turned up a few times. In DNA, the CDR3 is TGTGCCAGCAGTAGACTGGAAGGTGAAAAACTGTTTTTT. It is translated as CASSRLEGEKLFF. The V and J genes are TRBV6-2 or TRBV6-3 and TRBJ1-4; D is ambiguous. The V and J ends lost 5 bases and 7 bases respectively, with 11 bases between them. This CDR3 is 13 amino acids long. Per the germline V gene, CDR1 is MNHEY and CDR2 is SVGEGT.

The chain recombines TRBV28 with TRBJ2-7, with a weak D call TRBD2 (6 bases). V was trimmed by 5 bases and J by 6 bases, leaving 17 bases between them. Germline CDR1 and CDR2: MDHEN and SYDVKM. This CDR3 region has 14 residues. The CDR3 DNA follows: TGTGCCAGCAGTACTAGTTGGGTGGGGGGCGAGCAGTACTTC. Translation: CASSTSWVGGEQYF. Variable domain in full (rest from reference TRBV28 and TRBJ2-7): DVKVTQSSRYLVKRTGEKVFLECVQDMDHENMFWYRQDPGLGLRLIYFSYDVKMKEKGDIPEGYSVSREKKERFSLILESASTNQTSMYLCASSTSWVGGEQYFGPGTRLTVT.

A word on this clonotype: A much larger clone is a single base away; this may be a read error. The chain combines TRBV6-5 with TRBJ2-1; 10 bases are a match to TRBD2. Judging by the DNA end, TRBJ2-7 fits better; the J call may be wrong. Per germline, CDR1 MNHEY and CDR2 SVGAGI. The CDR3 is 15 residues long. As DNA, the CDR3 is TGTGCCAGCAGTTATCTTGGACTAGCGGACAATGAGCAGTACTTC. Translating it yields CASSYLGLADNEQYF.

In this sample, this clonotype turned up many times. V is TRBV5-1 and J is TRBJ2-3; 11 nucleotides match TRBD2. V shed 4 bases and J 2 bases; nucleotides not matched to a gene: 12. From germline, CDR1 is SGHRS and CDR2 YFSETQ. The CDR3 consists of 18 residues. This chain's CDR3 is CASSMRTSGSGSTDTQYF. CDR3 nucleotide sequence: TGCGCCAGCAGCATGCGTACTAGCGGGAGCGGCTCCACAGATACGCAGTATTTT.

This clonotype came up many times. The chain couples TRBV20-1 to TRBJ2-1, with D possibly TRBD1 on 6 matching bases. This CDR3 is built from 15 residues. Germline CDR1 is DFQATT and CDR2 is SNEGSKA (reference sequence). The V end was cut by 4 bases, the J end by 8 bases, with 21 bases between. In nucleotides, the CDR3 is TGCAGTGCTACCCGGGCCGGGCTGGGGGCGGATGAGCAGTTCTTC. It encodes CSATRAGLGADEQFF.

In this sample, this clonotype turned up a few times. The chain joins TRBV6-2 or TRBV6-3 to TRBJ2-1; tentatively, D is TRBD2 (7 bases). From germline, CDR1 is MNHEY and CDR2 SVGEGT. The germline V and J ends were trimmed by 2 bases and 10 bases, with 27 bases remaining between them. The CDR3 has 18 residues. The chain's CDR3 is CASSYLIGGNAGVLEQFF. CDR3 bases: TGTGCCAGCAGTTACCTGATAGGGGGGAACGCGGGAGTTTTAGAGCAGTTCTTC.

This clonotype was recorded at least ten times. The V gene is TRBV7-8, the J gene TRBJ1-5, with D hard to call. Per the germline V gene, CDR1 is SGHVS and CDR2 is FQNEAQ. The CDR3 length is 12 residues. V was trimmed by 5 bases and J by 6 bases, leaving 8 bases between them. The CDR3 sequence: CASSVLGQPQHF. CDR3 DNA sequence: TGTGCCAGCAGCGTGCTTGGTCAGCCCCAGCATTTT.